Given below is one TCR beta chain in context. The clone's antigen remains unknown. No much larger clone is present one base from it, and per-base qualities are unavailable. V is reduced by 6 bases and J by 0 bases, leaving a spacing of 10 bases between them. The CDR3 contains 14 residues, cysteine and phenylalanine counted. This entry keeps only the CDR3 DNA: 42 bases, framed from base 1. According to the germline V gene, CDR1 reads SGHDT and CDR2 reads YYEEEE. This sample is drawn from a study of T-cell memory formation after mild COVID-19 (dated by TCRdb to the early 2020s). About the full investigation: TCR sequence clusters from the two donors were largely donor specific. In a couple of donors, T-cell clones that expanded and contracted after mild COVID-19 were tracked by sequencing TCRalpha and TCRbeta repertoires over time. The cohort comprised two young, previously healthy adult volunteers, one female and one male.

These reads were obtained on an Illumina NovaSeq 6000. TCRalpha and TCRbeta cDNA libraries were constructed by 5'RACE with constant-segment primers, with sample barcodes and unique molecular identifiers being introduced. Trizol reagent was used to extract RNA from every sample. Library amplification was performed in two PCR steps, and a second sample barcode and Illumina TruSeq adapters were introduced in the second step. Libraries were sequenced on an Illumina NovaSeq with 2 x 150 bp paired-end reads. The source study handled its data this way. Reads were demultiplexed and collapsed into UMI-guided consensus sequences with migec v1.2.7. Using mixcr v2.1.11, UMI consensuses were aligned to TRA and TRB V and J templates and then assembled into clonotypes. Expanded or contracted clonotypes were those called significant by both edgeR and NoisET, with noise models trained on biological replicates. For edgeR calls, the thresholds were a false discovery rate-adjusted p below 0.01 and a log2 fold-change of 1. As an exploratory analysis of dynamics, max-normalized trajectories of the 1000 most abundant clonotypes were examined by PCA with hierarchical clustering. Separately sequenced CD4+ and CD8+ repertoires were used to assign a CD4 or CD8 phenotype to each responding clone. TCRdb reran the public reads through fastp at Q25 and MiXCR, keeping productive beta chains. Rows with one shared CDR3 protein collapse into an entry with the most common genes and DNA. The V and J calls follow TCRdb's processing rather than the paper's. The sample includes 140,000 to 150,000 distinct CDR3 sequences, with 20% to 25% observed a single time. Approximately 25% of the sample is taken by the ten largest.

PBMCs were isolated by Ficoll-Paque density gradient centrifugation. Findings and caveats that apply to the study as a whole: SARS-CoV-2 specificity of the second-wave clones peaking on day 37 was not confirmed. Contracting CD4+ clones turned up mainly in the CM and EM memory subsets, whereas EMRA was where CD8+ clones were enriched. From day 15 to 85, contracting clones showed balanced CD4/CD8 phenotypes, whereas a second wave of clones that expanded from day 15 to 37 leaned towards CD4+. Only two mild cases were covered in the study, and larger cohorts including severe cases with pre-infection samples were considered necessary. Some responding clones were detected in pre-infection memory, which suggested that pre-existing cross-reactive memory T cells had joined the SARS-CoV-2 response.

The clonotype originates from an adult woman who had mild COVID-19 (a few samples of this study predate the infection). The sample titles of this study are shuffled in the database, so cell type and time point are left out; the donor was told from shared clones. The sequencing input was PBMCs or a T cell subset sorted from them (not recorded which). Recombination linked TRBV5-6 to TRBJ2-4; TRBD1 might be the D gene, on 5 matching bases. The CDR3 protein sequence reads: CASTLQEAKNIQYF. The DNA sequence reads TGTGCCAGCACCCTACAGGAAGCCAAAAACATTCAGTACTTC.